This T cell receptor beta chain came from a study of cytomegalovirus exposure and HLA in healthy donors. This PCR relied on a set of 60 Vbeta primers and 13 Jbeta primers. Data came from immunoSEQ multiplex PCR; TCRdb stores just in-frame clones and leaves some out. The table shows 100,000 to 150,000 clones, with approximately 84% occurring only once. This CDR3 region has 13 residues. Germline CDR1 reads SEHNR; CDR2 reads FQNEAQ (reference sequence). J gave up 1 base and V 6 bases, and 2 bases lay outside the gene matches. Notes on this clone: Its antigen is unknown.

Findings and caveats of the study: A few chains linked to CMV were shown in vitro to be specific for CMV antigens. Several V segments, TRBV6-2 and TRBV6-3 among them, could not be told apart and were dropped.

Material: PBMCs. The V call is TRBV7-9, the J call TRBJ1-1; 7 bases agree with TRBD1. The sequence derives from a man between 18 and 29 years old in good health and CMV-seropositive. CDR3 sequence (DNA): TGTGCCAGCAGACGGGACAGGAACACTGAAGCTTTCTTT. Its translation is CASRRDRNTEAFF.